The 5 T cell receptor beta chains in this list originate from one sample, sequenced in a study of siplizumab effects on memory and regulatory T cells. Clones were read by immunoSEQ multiplex PCR, and TCRdb kept only the in-frame ones, dropping some. The sample lists some 120,000 clones; approximately 94% were seen once. Sequences were obtained from non-Treg CD4+ T cells sorted from blood. These receptors originate from a human donor in good health.

This sequence joins TRBV4-1 and TRBJ1-5; tentative D call: TRBD1 (6 bases). Germline V CDR1 and CDR2: MGHRA, YSYEKL. Trimming cost V 3 bases and J 2 bases, with 14 bases left between them. This CDR3 has 16 residues. CDR3 amino acids: CASSQAQGIGNQPQHF. The CDR3 DNA reads TGCGCCAGCAGCCAGGCACAGGGAATAGGCAATCAGCCCCAGCATTTT.

The V call is TRBV6-4, the J call TRBJ2-3; 10 bases are a match to TRBD1. V lost 2 bases to trimming and J lost 1 base; unmatched junction nucleotides: 0. CDR3 length: 15 residues. Per the germline V gene, CDR1 is MRHNA and CDR2 is SNTAGT. The CDR3, as DNA: TGTGCCAGCAGTGACGGGACAGGGGGCACAGATACGCAGTATTTT. The encoded protein is CASSDGTGGTDTQYF.

This clone was counted a single time. The rearrangement joins TRBV6-1 to TRBJ2-1; D tentatively fits TRBD1 or TRBD2 (6 bases each). Germline V gives CDR1 MNHNS, CDR2 SASEGT. The CDR3 contains 16 residues. Trimming took off 0 bases at V and 4 bases at J, with 13 bases between the two ends. As DNA, the CDR3 is TGTGCCAGCAGTGAAGCCCGATGGGGGGCATACAATGAGCAGTTCTTC. Amino acids: CASSEARWGAYNEQFF.

The gene calls are TRBV2 and TRBJ1-5, with 10 bases fitting TRBD1. CDR3 length: 16 residues. CDR1 SNHLY and CDR2 FYNNEI come from the germline V gene. Trimming removed 0 bases from V and 6 bases from J; junction bases left unmatched: 5. This chain's CDR3 is CASSEAGDRGSQPQHF. Here the CDR3 DNA reads TGTGCCAGCAGTGAAGCGGGGGACAGGGGCTCTCAGCCCCAGCATTTT.

V gene TRBV4-1 combines with J gene TRBJ2-5, with D perhaps TRBD1 or TRBD2 (6 bases each). V was shortened by 10 bases and J by 5 bases, with 23 bases between the two germline ends. The CDR3 totals 15 residues. Germline CDR1 is MGHRA and CDR2 is YSYEKL. Here the CDR3 DNA reads TGCGCCACCCGAACGGGACGGGGGCCTCGGGAGACCCAGTACTTC. Translation gives CATRTGRGPRETQYF.